These 30 T cell receptor beta chains share one sample of origin, sequenced in a study of blood T cell repertoires in COVID-19. Generated by immunoSEQ multiplex PCR, the TCRdb table keeps only in-frame clones and is missing some. The sample shows approximately 160,000 clones, roughly 86% of them seen only once. The sample was peripheral blood. These receptors all come from a man aged 60 to 75 with COVID-19, enrolled during active disease.

This sequence joins TRBV15 and TRBJ2-3, with TRBD1 identical over 8 bases. The CDR3 runs 16 residues. CDR1 and CDR2 (germline): LNHNV, YYDKDF (reference sequence). V gave up 5 bases and J gave up 8 bases; unmatched junction bases: 15. The CDR3 DNA is TGTGCCACCAGCGGAACCAGGGGGCCCGTATTTGTTACGCAGTATTTT. Its protein product is CATSGTRGPVFVTQYF.

The V call is TRBV18, the J call TRBJ2-1; 9 nucleotides agree with TRBD1. The CDR3 is 13 residues long. With V trimmed by 6 bases and J by 6 bases, 3 bases remained unmatched. Germline CDR1 and CDR2: KGHSH and LQKENI. CDR3 residues: CASSPTGGNEQFF. Written as DNA, the CDR3 is TGTGCCAGCTCCCCGACAGGGGGCAATGAGCAGTTCTTC. Full variable domain (rest looked up from reference TRBV18 and TRBJ2-1): NAGVMQNPRHLVRRRGQEARLRCSPMKGHSHVYWYRQLPEEGLKFMVYLQKENIIDESGMPKERFSAEFPKEGPSILRIQQVVRGDSAAYFCASSPTGGNEQFFGPGTRLTVL.

V gene TRBV10-3 combines with J gene TRBJ2-5; D is perhaps TRBD1 (6 bases). Deletions cut 4 bases from V and 5 bases from J, with 17 bases between. Per the germline V gene, CDR1 is ENHRY and CDR2 is SYGVKD. The CDR3 extends over 15 amino acids. CDR3 protein: CAISAPGKQGETQYF. For the CDR3, the DNA is TGTGCCATCAGTGCCCCGGGAAAGCAGGGGGAGACCCAGTACTTC.

The chain uses TRBV3-1 (or the pseudogene TRBV3-2) and TRBJ1-2; 9 bases align to TRBD1. CDR1 is LGHDT, CDR2 YNNKEL, per germline (reference sequence). The length of the CDR3 is 15 residues. The V and J ends lost 0 bases and 6 bases, in that order; junction bases with no gene match: 5. The CDR3 bases are TGTGCCAGCAGCCAAGATTTTGGACAGGGGAATGGCTACACCTTC. Translated, it gives CASSQDFGQGNGYTF.

J is TRBJ2-5 and V is TRBV7-3; the match to TRBD1 covers 9 bases. Germline values: CDR1 SGHTA, CDR2 FQGTGA. The junction had 3 bases not matched to a gene; V was cut back by 5 bases and J by 5 bases. This CDR3 has 13 residues. The CDR3 DNA reads as TGTGCCAGCAGCCGGACAGGGGAGGAGACCCAGTACTTC. It yields the protein CASSRTGEETQYF.

The CDR3 loop reads CASTTAVTDTQYF. CDR3 DNA: TGTGCCAGCACTACTGCCGTTACAGATACGCAGTATTTT. This rearrangement joins TRBV12-3 or TRBV12-4 to TRBJ2-3; D remains ambiguous. This CDR3 is 13 amino acids long. Trimming pared 7 bases from V and 3 bases from J, leaving 11 bases between.

The chain uses TRBV5-4 and TRBJ1-2; 7 bases fit TRBD1. V lost 4 bases, J lost 2 bases, and 14 bases stayed unmatched. The CDR3 contains 17 residues. Germline V gene sequence: CDR1 SGHNT, CDR2 YYREEE (reference sequence). The CDR3 DNA is TGTGCCAGCAGCAACTACGGGGTCCAGGGGGGAAACTATGGCTACACCTTC. This codes for CASSNYGVQGGNYGYTF.

The rearrangement uses TRBV15 and TRBJ2-1, with TRBD2 identical over 10 bases. The CDR3 is 17 amino acids. V lost 2 bases and J lost 8; bases outside the gene matches: 12. Germline V gives CDR1 LNHNV, CDR2 YYDKDF (reference sequence). CDR3 amino acids: CATSRIGLAGGLDEQFF. Written as DNA, the CDR3 is TGTGCCACCAGCAGAATAGGTTTAGCGGGGGGCTTGGATGAGCAGTTCTTC.

The chain carries TRBV7-2 and TRBJ1-1; TRBD1 matches 8 bases. V lost 5 bases to trimming and J lost 0 bases; unmatched junction nucleotides: 2. The CDR3 runs 14 residues. Germline lookup yields CDR1 SGHTA and CDR2 FQGNSA. The CDR3 reads CASSGQGMNTEAFF. The CDR3 DNA reads TGTGCCAGCAGCGGACAGGGAATGAACACTGAAGCTTTCTTT.

This clone has just one count. The chain recombines TRBV24-1 with TRBJ2-1; possible D gene TRBD1, 6 bases. The length of the CDR3 is 14 residues. The V gene's germline CDR1 is KGHDR and CDR2 SFDVKD. Trimming cost V 4 bases and J 7 bases, with 13 bases left between them. Here the CDR3 DNA reads TGTGCCACCAGTGAGGCCGGGACACAAAATGAGCAGTTCTTC. This codes for CATSEAGTQNEQFF.

This clone was seen a single time. V and J are TRBV10-3 and TRBJ1-1; no reliable D call. V dropped 10 bases and J dropped 7 bases, with 16 bases sitting between them. The CDR3 consists of 12 residues. CDR1 is ENHRY, CDR2 SYGVKD, per germline. Written as DNA, the CDR3 is TGTGCCACCGGACTGTCCGGGGTTGAAGCTTTCTTT. Translation: CATGLSGVEAFF.

This sequence joins TRBV5-1 and TRBJ1-1; D not certain. Trimming stripped 0 bases from V and 0 bases from J, with 9 bases between. In germline, CDR1 is SGHRS, CDR2 YFSETQ. The CDR3 is made up of 15 amino acids. The CDR3 loop is CASSLGADMNTEAFF. The DNA for the CDR3 is TGCGCCAGCAGCTTGGGGGCAGACATGAACACTGAAGCTTTCTTT.

The chain couples TRBV7-9 to TRBJ2-1, with D tentatively TRBD1 (6 bases). The CDR3 has 15 residues. Germline lookup yields CDR1 SEHNR and CDR2 FQNEAQ (reference sequence). V was cut by 5 bases and J by 4 bases, with 15 bases left in between. CDR3 protein: CASSPRGPDYNEQFF. CDR3 bases: TGTGCCAGCAGCCCCAGGGGTCCGGATTACAATGAGCAGTTCTTC.

This chain connects TRBV4-1 to TRBJ2-1; 9 bases map to TRBD2. J was trimmed by 5 bases and V by 4 bases; bases with no gene match: 9. Germline loops: CDR1 MGHRA, CDR2 YSYEKL. The CDR3 loop spans 16 amino acids. Written as DNA, the CDR3 is TGCGCCAGCAGCCCACAGGCTAGCGGGACCAACAATGAGCAGTTCTTC. It codes for CASSPQASGTNNEQFF.

The chain joins TRBV11-3 to TRBJ1-6, with D perhaps TRBD1 (5 bases). Germline values: CDR1 SGHNT, CDR2 YENEEA. The CDR3 is made up of 15 amino acids. V was shortened by 4 bases and J by 9 bases, with 16 bases between the two germline ends. The CDR3 sequence is CASSSSRVRGSPLHF. CDR3 nucleotides: TGTGCCAGCAGCTCGTCCAGGGTGCGGGGTTCACCCCTCCACTTT.

The genes are TRBV15 and TRBJ1-4, with 11 bases lining up with TRBD1. The CDR3 runs 20 residues. CDR1 LNHNV and CDR2 YYDKDF come from the germline V gene (reference sequence). V shed 4 bases and J 8 bases; nucleotides not matched to a gene: 21. Here the CDR3 reads CATSTRSVPGTGGRSEKLFF. The CDR3 DNA sequence: TGTGCCACCAGCACACGCTCAGTCCCCGGGACAGGGGGTAGGAGCGAAAAACTGTTTTTT.

In DNA, the CDR3 is TGTGCCAGCAGTTACTGGGACAGGAGGGGGGCCGGGGAGCTGTTTTTT. Its translation is CASSYWDRRGAGELFF. The gene calls are TRBV6-5 and TRBJ2-2, with 8 nucleotides matching TRBD1. J lost 6 bases, V lost 1 base, and 7 bases had no gene match. Germline loops: CDR1 MNHEY, CDR2 SVGAGI. The CDR3 has 16 amino acids.

The V and J genes are TRBV25-1 and TRBJ1-4; D gene ambiguous. Germline V gene data show CDR1 as MGHDK and CDR2 as SYGVNS. The V end lost 2 bases, the J end lost 8 bases, and 6 bases lay between the germline ends. This CDR3 is built from 12 residues. CDR3 sequence reads: CASSEHFEKLFF. The DNA of the CDR3 is TGTGCCAGCAGTGAACATTTCGAAAAACTGTTTTTT.

The chain is built from TRBV29-1 and TRBJ2-5; TRBD1 aligns across 7 bases. Germline assignment: CDR1 SQVTM and CDR2 ANQGSEA. The CDR3 runs to 13 residues. V shed 6 bases, J shed 4 bases, and the junction held 8 bases outside the gene matches. CDR3 amino acids: CSVETGVGETQYF. In DNA form, the CDR3 reads TGCAGCGTCGAAACAGGGGTGGGAGAGACCCAGTACTTC.

The chain combines TRBV14 with TRBJ1-6; a weak D match, TRBD1 (6 bases). Germline V lookup: CDR1 SGHDN, CDR2 FVKESK. The CDR3 totals 15 residues. Trimming left V 0 bases short and J 9 bases short, with 12 bases between. The CDR3 DNA reads as TGTGCCAGCAGCCAAGACGGCAGGGGTGGTTCACCCCTCCACTTT. This translates into CASSQDGRGGSPLHF.

This clone was seen more than once but under ten times. The chain recombines TRBV7-3 with TRBJ1-6; TRBD1 agrees at 8 bases. After removal of 0 bases from V and 7 bases from J, the junction contained 2 bases not matched to a gene. This CDR3 region has 15 residues. Germline CDR1 is SGHTA and CDR2 is FQGTGA. As DNA, the CDR3 is TGTGCCAGCAGCTTAACCGGACAGGGAAATTCACCCCTCCACTTT. Translating it yields CASSLTGQGNSPLHF.

The genes are TRBV7-2 and TRBJ1-1; maybe TRBD1 (5 bases). V lost 2 bases and J lost 0, with 7 bases in between. Germline V gives CDR1 SGHTA, CDR2 FQGNSA. This CDR3 is built from 14 residues. The CDR3 DNA reads as TGTGCCAGCAGCTTACAGGGTATGAACACTGAAGCTTTCTTT. Amino acid sequence: CASSLQGMNTEAFF.

This clone was counted a single time. The chain links TRBV5-1 to TRBJ1-2; TRBD1 is a possible D gene (5 bases). The V end was cut by 7 bases, the J end by 6 bases, with 25 bases between. CDR3 length: 16 residues. Germline loops: CDR1 SGHRS, CDR2 YFSETQ. The CDR3 sequence: CASREGMAGLRDGYTF. The CDR3 coding sequence is TGCGCCAGCCGGGAGGGGATGGCAGGGTTACGCGATGGCTACACCTTC.

This chain joins TRBV7-2 and TRBJ1-2; 9 bases are a match to TRBD1. Germline loops: CDR1 SGHTA, CDR2 FQGNSA. The V segment lost 5 bases and the J segment 7 bases; nucleotides outside the gene matches: 8. This CDR3 spans 14 amino acids. CDR3 loop: CASSTTGGIGGYTF. CDR3 nucleotides: TGTGCCAGCAGCACCACAGGGGGCATCGGTGGCTACACCTTC. Full variable domain (outside the CDR3, taken from reference TRBV7-2 and TRBJ1-2): GAGVSQSPSNKVTEKGKDVELRCDPISGHTALYWYRQSLGQGLEFLIYFQGNSAPDKSGLPSDRFSAERTGGSVSTLTIQRTQQEDSAVYLCASSTTGGIGGYTFGSGTRLTVV.

The V call is TRBV7-8, the J call TRBJ2-1; D gene ambiguous. The CDR3 extends over 13 amino acids. Germline CDR1 is SGHVS and CDR2 is FQNEAQ. V lost 7 bases and J lost 3, with 10 bases in between. In nucleotides, the CDR3 is TGTGCCAGCACGTCCCCGGGCTACAATGAGCAGTTCTTC. Its translation is CASTSPGYNEQFF.

The chain couples TRBV27 to TRBJ1-2; D gene ambiguous. Germline values: CDR1 MNHEY, CDR2 SMNVEV (reference sequence). Trimming stripped 0 bases from V and 4 bases from J, with 15 bases between. The CDR3 has 16 residues. The CDR3 region is CASSLSLHPPGYGYTF. CDR3 sequence (DNA): TGTGCCAGCAGTTTATCACTTCACCCACCGGGCTATGGCTACACCTTC.

This chain joins TRBV5-8 and TRBJ1-5; D ambiguous. The CDR3 length is 16 residues. V dropped 0 bases and J dropped 0 bases, with 10 bases sitting between them. Germline assignment: CDR1 SGHTS and CDR2 YDEGEE. CDR3 DNA sequence: TGTGCCAGCAGCTTGGGCAGGTTTTATAGCAATCAGCCCCAGCATTTT. Translating it yields CASSLGRFYSNQPQHF.

The genes are TRBV10-3 and TRBJ1-3; 11 nucleotides align to TRBD1. V lost 3 bases to trimming and J lost 7 bases; unmatched junction nucleotides: 2. CDR1 is ENHRY and CDR2 is SYGVKD in the germline V gene. The CDR3 totals 14 residues. The CDR3: CAISDGQGANTIYF. The DNA of the CDR3 is TGTGCCATCAGTGACGGACAGGGGGCGAACACCATATATTTT.

This clone was detected a few times. The chain has TRBV12-3 or TRBV12-4 and TRBJ1-5; D is unresolved. This CDR3 spans 13 amino acids. Trimming took off 8 bases at V and 0 bases at J, with 8 bases between the two ends. For the CDR3, the DNA is TGTGCCAGCCGGTACGTTAGCAATCAGCCCCAGCATTTT. This gives the protein CASRYVSNQPQHF.

This sequence joins TRBV19 and TRBJ1-5, with D unresolved. Deletions cut 0 bases from V and 2 bases from J, with 14 bases between. Germline assignment: CDR1 LNHDA and CDR2 SQIVND (reference sequence). The CDR3 is 17 amino acids. The CDR3, as DNA: TGTGCCAGTAGTATAGATTGGTCTCTGGCGGGCAATCAGCCCCAGCATTTT. Translating it yields CASSIDWSLAGNQPQHF.